This is a list of T cell receptor beta chains from one sample in a study of blood T cell repertoires in COVID-19. This table comes from immunoSEQ multiplex PCR, and its TCRdb copy is limited to in-frame clones, with some not included. The sample shows some 120,000 clones, around two thirds of them seen only once. The sample taken for sequencing was peripheral blood. Receptors were obtained from a woman between 65 and 79 years old with acute or convalescent COVID-19. CDR3s include the opening cysteine and the closing phenylalanine or tryptophan. D genes are given only for firm matches. The listing skips clone size in some rows; elsewhere it reads once, few, many or a size class.

j_call clone_size d_call v_call cdr3_aa cdr3_nt
TRBJ2-4 many TRBD1 TRBV7-2 CASSLETGGAYSSIQYF TGTGCCAGCAGCTTAGAAACAGGGGGCGCGTACAGCAGCATTCAGTACTTC
TRBJ2-1 . TRBD2 TRBV29-1 CSWGAGGFMEQFF TGCAGCTGGGGAGCGGGAGGTTTTATGGAGCAGTTCTTC
TRBJ2-5 . TRBD2 TRBV7-2 CASSLVGTSGDGGTQYF TGTGCCAGCAGCTTAGTTGGGACTAGCGGGGACGGGGGGACCCAGTACTTC
TRBJ1-6 . TRBD1 TRBV28 CASSSPYRQGAINSPLHF TGTGCCAGCAGTTCACCCTACCGACAGGGGGCAATTAATTCACCCCTCCACTTT
TRBJ2-3 . . TRBV18 CAAKDRSTDTQYF TGTGCCGCTAAGGACAGAAGCACAGATACGCAGTATTTT
TRBJ2-5 . TRBD1 TRBV18 CASSPGQLETQYF TGTGCCAGCTCACCGGGACAGTTAGAGACCCAGTACTTC
TRBJ1-2 large . TRBV6-1 CASSEYITGNYGYTF TGTGCCAGCAGTGAATATATTACGGGAAACTATGGCTACACCTTC
TRBJ2-2 . . TRBV9 CASSVGDTGELFF TGTGCCAGCAGCGTAGGAGACACCGGGGAGCTGTTTTTT
TRBJ2-1 . TRBD2 TRBV9 CASSVYLGLAGGPSYNEQFF TGTGCCAGCAGCGTATATCTGGGACTAGCGGGGGGCCCTTCCTACAATGAGCAGTTCTTC
TRBJ2-1 . TRBD1 TRBV5-5 CASSRSGTGVPPYNEQFF TGTGCCAGCAGCCGCTCCGGGACAGGGGTACCTCCCTACAATGAGCAGTTCTTC
TRBJ1-3 . . TRBV21-1 CASSKRRHFGNTIYF TGTGCCAGCAGCAAACGCAGACACTTCGGAAACACCATATATTTT
TRBJ2-1 . TRBD2 TRBV24-1 CATRGLAGDNEQFF TGTGCCACCCGGGGACTAGCGGGAGACAATGAGCAGTTCTTC
TRBJ1-3 . . TRBV5-6 CASSSRQAGNTIYF TGTGCCAGCAGCTCCCGACAGGCTGGAAACACCATATATTTT
TRBJ2-5 . . TRBV7-2 CASSLGLRAETQYF TGTGCCAGCAGCCTGGGACTGCGCGCTGAGACCCAGTACTTC
TRBJ1-2 . . TRBV4-3 CASSQEAGRGSDGYTF TGCGCCAGCAGCCAAGAGGCTGGGAGGGGGTCAGATGGCTACACCTTC
TRBJ1-2 . . TRBV2 CASSNDGINYGYTF TGTGCCAGCAGTAACGATGGCATTAACTATGGCTACACCTTC
TRBJ2-7 once TRBD1 TRBV28 CASSETRTGAYEQYF TGTGCCAGCAGCGAAACCCGGACAGGGGCCTACGAGCAGTACTTC
TRBJ2-1 . TRBD2 TRBV7-3 CASSPPGTSYNEQFF TGTGCCAGCAGCCCACCTGGGACTAGCTACAATGAGCAGTTCTTC
TRBJ2-5 . . TRBV19 CASSIGGTGKGETQYF TGTGCCAGTAGTATAGGAGGTACAGGGAAGGGAGAGACCCAGTACTTC
TRBJ1-1 many TRBD1 TRBV2 CASTGQGSGTEAFF TGTGCCAGCACTGGACAGGGGAGCGGCACTGAAGCTTTCTTT
TRBJ2-7 . TRBD1 TRBV5-1 CASSPEPQGPSYEQYF TGCGCCAGCAGCCCCGAACCACAGGGGCCCTCCTACGAGCAGTACTTC
TRBJ2-3 few . TRBV30 CAWGQGGTDTQYF TGTGCCTGGGGACAGGGAGGGACAGATACGCAGTATTTT
TRBJ1-6 few TRBD1 TRBV27 CASSPGQAGSPLHF TGTGCCAGCAGTCCGGGACAGGCTGGTTCACCCCTCCACTTT
TRBJ1-2 . TRBD1 TRBV7-9 CASSWDRGRGNYGYTF TGTGCCAGCAGCTGGGACAGGGGGCGTGGGAACTATGGCTACACCTTC
TRBJ2-3 . TRBD2 TRBV3-1/TRBV3-2 CASSQDPGGWGGTQYF TGTGCCAGCAGCCAAGACCCAGGCGGATGGGGGGGTACGCAGTATTTT
TRBJ2-7 few . TRBV6-5 CASAIPGVHEQYF TGTGCCAGCGCTATTCCAGGGGTCCACGAGCAGTACTTC
TRBJ2-4 . TRBD1 TRBV28 CASRGQGRGAKNIQYF TGTGCCAGCCGGGGACAGGGTCGTGGGGCCAAAAACATTCAGTACTTC
TRBJ2-5 . . TRBV10-3 CAISVQEETQYF TGTGCCATCAGTGTACAGGAAGAGACCCAGTACTTC
TRBJ2-7 . TRBD2 TRBV20-1 CSASLPSGITYEQYF TGCAGTGCTAGTCTTCCTAGCGGGATAACCTACGAGCAGTACTTC
TRBJ2-7 . TRBD2 TRBV19 CASSVAGVPGGYEQYF TGTGCCTCCTCCGTTGCGGGGGTCCCCGGGGGCTACGAGCAGTACTTC
TRBJ1-1 . TRBD1 TRBV18 CASSPLTKQGYTEAFF TGTGCCAGCTCACCCCTAACAAAACAGGGGTATACTGAAGCTTTCTTT
TRBJ1-6 . . TRBV5-6 CASKADYNSPLHF TGTGCCAGTAAGGCGGATTATAATTCACCCCTCCACTTT
TRBJ2-2 . . TRBV3-1/TRBV3-2 CASSQGGNTGELFF TGTGCCAGCAGCCAAGGAGGGAACACCGGGGAGCTGTTTTTT
TRBJ1-1 . TRBD1 TRBV19 CASSDSGTENTEAFF TGTGCCAGTAGTGACTCCGGGACAGAGAACACTGAAGCTTTCTTT
TRBJ2-7 . TRBD1 TRBV27 CASSLRWGTGPEQYF TGTGCCAGCAGTTTAAGGTGGGGGACAGGGCCCGAGCAGTACTTC
TRBJ1-3 . . TRBV12-3/TRBV12-4 CASRYSGNTIYF TGTGCCAGCAGGTACAGCGGAAACACCATATATTTT
TRBJ2-3 . TRBD1 TRBV9 CASSARQGSDTQYF TGTGCCAGCAGCGCACGACAGGGATCTGATACGCAGTATTTT
TRBJ2-2 . . TRBV14 CASSQFTGGGELFF TGTGCCAGCAGCCAATTTACCGGGGGCGGGGAGCTGTTTTTT
TRBJ1-2 once . TRBV28 CASSFGRTNYGYTF TGTGCCAGCAGTTTCGGTCGCACTAACTATGGCTACACCTTC
TRBJ2-7 . TRBD2 TRBV5-1 CASTRVGEGRDEQYF TGCGCCAGCACGCGTGTAGGGGAGGGCCGGGACGAGCAGTACTTC
TRBJ2-1 . TRBD1 TRBV19 CASSIEGTGGNEQFF TGTGCCAGTAGTATAGAAGGGACAGGGGGCAATGAGCAGTTCTTC
TRBJ1-2 . TRBD1 TRBV7-2 CASSPGTGPYGYTF TGTGCCAGCAGTCCCGGGACAGGGCCGTATGGCTACACCTTC